This TCR beta chain was profiled in a study of blood T cell repertoires in COVID-19 (dated by TCRdb to 2018 to 2021). Notes on the research overall: Samples from collaborators originated in the United States, Italy and Spain and spanned both the acute and convalescent phases of COVID-19. Where available, HLA class I and class II types were obtained from metadata supplied by the sample provider rather than from assay-based typing. Samples were obtained from the ongoing ImmuneRACE study (first 160 participants) and from over a thousand subjects provided by 6 global collaborators. A freely available public database, intended as a resource for researchers studying the immune response to SARS-CoV-2, is where the repertoires were released. The material from the prospective study consisted of cDNA or gDNA derived from T cells, B-cell-depleted T cells, or PBMCs. Nearly every sample came with metadata listing a de-identified subject ID, COVID-19 status, age in years and sex. The dataset comprised deeply sampled blood TCRbeta repertoires from subjects exposed to, actively infected with, or recovered from COVID-19. Study-level results and caveats: The amount of clinical and demographic metadata varied by source and participant and was provided uncurated.

From the germline V gene, CDR1 is SGHVS and CDR2 is FNYEAQ. Relative to germline, V is 5 bases shorter and J is 3 bases shorter, with 14 bases between their ends. The CDR3, cysteine through phenylalanine, is 15 amino acids long. Only CDR3 DNA is held: 45 bases, read in frame from base 1. One collaborating source in Seattle enrolled patients during active infection and followed them longitudinally through the course of disease. Collaborating institutions collected whole blood in K2EDTA tubes following their own protocols. For TCRbeta analysis, collaborators shipped samples in one of three forms: frozen whole blood, isolated PBMCs, or DNA extracted from either of those sample types. About this clone: The clone's antigen remains unknown. Within one base of it there is no much larger clone, and no base qualities were kept.

The immunoSEQ Assay, a bias-controlled multiplex PCR, was used to amplify TCRbeta CDR3 regions from genomic DNA. The published analysis was carried out like this. The number of nucleated cells in each sample was estimated from the amplification of reference gene primers within the assay. To quantify the absolute abundance of each unique TCRbeta CDR3 rearrangement, sequence reads were collapsed and filtered. For each sample, productive Simpson clonality was calculated as the square root of Simpson's diversity index across productive rearrangements. Entries here come from immuneACCESS through TCRdb and include only in-frame sequences with V and J called. Some clones fail to appear in such tables; in the studies checked, an unresolved V gene covers under half of the shortfall, and the cause of the remainder is unknown. Clonal size and the V and J genes are those of that table, whereas D and trimming came from the DNA. The sample table records 250,000 to 300,000 clones; approximately 86% of these occur just once. The ten largest make up about an eighth of the sample.

The clonotype comes from a woman aged 70-85 years with COVID-19, enrolled during active disease. Sample: peripheral blood. This chain is built from TRBV7-6 and TRBJ1-3; 5 matching bases give a weak D call of TRBD1. The sequence in DNA is TGTGCCAGCAGCGTGGGGGGGGAAGTTGGAAACACCATATATTTT. Its translation is CASSVGGEVGNTIYF.